This T cell receptor beta chain was sequenced in a study of blood T cell repertoires in COVID-19. Across the whole study: The study drew acute and convalescent COVID-19 samples from the United States, Italy and Spain. T cells, B-cell-depleted T cells, or PBMCs provided the cDNA or gDNA that served as material.

This CDR3 has 16 residues. The trim removed 3 bases at V and 0 bases at J, leaving 3 bases unmatched. CDR1 is SGHAT and CDR2 is FQNNGV in the germline V gene. In the authors' methods: Reference gene primers were amplified, and this amplification served to estimate nucleated cell counts. The repertoire was sequenced with immunoSEQ multiplex PCR; TCRdb's copy has only in-frame clones and lacks some. The V and J calls and clone size are taken from that table; D and trimming were inferred from the DNA. This sample has 200,000 to 300,000 clones; about 86% occur once, and the top ten carry about 8.9%. The sample consisted of peripheral blood. This clonotype was obtained from a man older than 75 with acute or convalescent COVID-19. The rearrangement joins TRBV11-2 to TRBJ2-2, with TRBD2 identical over 8 bases. Here the CDR3 reads CASSLQTSANTGELFF. CDR3 coding DNA: TGTGCCAGCAGCTTGCAGACTAGCGCGAACACCGGGGAGCTGTTTTTT.